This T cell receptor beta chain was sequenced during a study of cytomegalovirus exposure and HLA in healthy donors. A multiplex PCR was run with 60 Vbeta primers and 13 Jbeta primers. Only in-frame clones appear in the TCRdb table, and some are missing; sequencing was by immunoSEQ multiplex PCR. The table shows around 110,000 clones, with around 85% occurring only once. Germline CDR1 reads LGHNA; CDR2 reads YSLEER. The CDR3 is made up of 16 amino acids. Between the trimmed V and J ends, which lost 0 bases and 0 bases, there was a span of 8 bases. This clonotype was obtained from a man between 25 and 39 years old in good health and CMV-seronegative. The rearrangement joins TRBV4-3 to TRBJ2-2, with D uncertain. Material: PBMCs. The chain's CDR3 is CASSQDSQSNTGELFF. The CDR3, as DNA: TGCGCCAGCAGCCAAGATTCACAGTCGAACACCGGGGAGCTGTTTTTT.